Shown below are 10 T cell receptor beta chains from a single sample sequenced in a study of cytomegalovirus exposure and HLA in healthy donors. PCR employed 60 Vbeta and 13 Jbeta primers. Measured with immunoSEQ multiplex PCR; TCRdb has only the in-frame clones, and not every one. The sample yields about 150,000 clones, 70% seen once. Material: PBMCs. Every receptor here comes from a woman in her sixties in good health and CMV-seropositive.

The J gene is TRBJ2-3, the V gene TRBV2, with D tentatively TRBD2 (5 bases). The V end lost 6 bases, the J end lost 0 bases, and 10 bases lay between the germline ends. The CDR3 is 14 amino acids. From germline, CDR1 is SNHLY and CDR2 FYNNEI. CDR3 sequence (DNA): TGTGCCAGCAGCCTACTAGGGAGCACAGATACGCAGTATTTT. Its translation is CASSLLGSTDTQYF.

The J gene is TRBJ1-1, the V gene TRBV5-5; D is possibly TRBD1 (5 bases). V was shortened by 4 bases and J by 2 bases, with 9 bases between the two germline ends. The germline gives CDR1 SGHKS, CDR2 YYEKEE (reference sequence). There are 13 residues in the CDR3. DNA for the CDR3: TGTGCCAGCAGCCGGGGGGGAAACACTGAAGCTTTCTTT. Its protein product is CASSRGGNTEAFF.

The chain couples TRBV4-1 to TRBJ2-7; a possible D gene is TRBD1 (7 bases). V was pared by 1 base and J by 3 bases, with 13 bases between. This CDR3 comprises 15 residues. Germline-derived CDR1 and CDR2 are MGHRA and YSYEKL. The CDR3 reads CASSQAAGGGYEQYF. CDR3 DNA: TGCGCCAGCAGCCAAGCTGCAGGGGGAGGCTACGAGCAGTACTTC.

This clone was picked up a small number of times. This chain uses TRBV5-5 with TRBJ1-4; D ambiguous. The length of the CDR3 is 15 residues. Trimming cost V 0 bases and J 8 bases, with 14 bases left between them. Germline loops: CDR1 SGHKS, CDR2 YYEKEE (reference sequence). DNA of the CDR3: TGTGCCAGCAGCTTGGGTGGAGGGAGAGGAGAAAAACTGTTTTTT. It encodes CASSLGGGRGEKLFF.

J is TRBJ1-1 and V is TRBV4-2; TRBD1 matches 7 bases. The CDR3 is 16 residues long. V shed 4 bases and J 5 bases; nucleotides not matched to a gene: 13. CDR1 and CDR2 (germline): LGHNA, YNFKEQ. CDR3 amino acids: CASSPQGGPIRTEAFF. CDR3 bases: TGTGCCAGCAGCCCCCAGGGGGGTCCTATAAGGACTGAAGCTTTCTTT.

This CDR3 is CASSSGLETQYF. As DNA, the CDR3 is TGTGCCAGCTCTAGCGGGCTCGAGACCCAGTACTTC. The rearrangement uses TRBV6-5 and TRBJ2-5, with 8 bases that match TRBD2. With V trimmed by 8 bases and J by 5 bases, 4 bases remained unmatched. The germline V gene encodes CDR1 MNHEY and CDR2 SVGAGI. The CDR3 is 12 residues long.

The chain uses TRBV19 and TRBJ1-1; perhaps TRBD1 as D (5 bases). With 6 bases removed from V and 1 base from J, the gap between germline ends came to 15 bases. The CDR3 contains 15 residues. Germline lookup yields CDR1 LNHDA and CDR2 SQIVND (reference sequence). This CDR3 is CASRSKDTRNTEAFF. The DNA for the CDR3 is TGTGCCAGTAGGTCCAAGGACACTCGGAACACTGAAGCTTTCTTT.

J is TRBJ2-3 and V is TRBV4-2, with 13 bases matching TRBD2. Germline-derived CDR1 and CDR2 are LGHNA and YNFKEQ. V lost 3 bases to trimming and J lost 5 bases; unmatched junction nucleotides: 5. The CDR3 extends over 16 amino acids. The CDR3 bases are TGTGCCAGCAGCCATGGACTAGCGGGAGTGGGAGATACGCAGTATTTT. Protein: CASSHGLAGVGDTQYF.

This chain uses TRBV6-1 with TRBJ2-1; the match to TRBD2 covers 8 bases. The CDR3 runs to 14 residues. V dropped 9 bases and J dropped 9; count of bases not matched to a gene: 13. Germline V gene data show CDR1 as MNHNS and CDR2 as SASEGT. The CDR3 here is CASRAGREIPEQFF. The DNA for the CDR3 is TGTGCCAGTCGGGCCGGGAGGGAGATTCCTGAGCAGTTCTTC.

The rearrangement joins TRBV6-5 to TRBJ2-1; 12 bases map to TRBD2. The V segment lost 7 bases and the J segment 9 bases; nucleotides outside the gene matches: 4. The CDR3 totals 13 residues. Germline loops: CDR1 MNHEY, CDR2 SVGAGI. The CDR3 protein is CASKTSGSVEQFF. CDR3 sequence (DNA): TGTGCCAGCAAGACTAGCGGGAGTGTTGAGCAGTTCTTC.